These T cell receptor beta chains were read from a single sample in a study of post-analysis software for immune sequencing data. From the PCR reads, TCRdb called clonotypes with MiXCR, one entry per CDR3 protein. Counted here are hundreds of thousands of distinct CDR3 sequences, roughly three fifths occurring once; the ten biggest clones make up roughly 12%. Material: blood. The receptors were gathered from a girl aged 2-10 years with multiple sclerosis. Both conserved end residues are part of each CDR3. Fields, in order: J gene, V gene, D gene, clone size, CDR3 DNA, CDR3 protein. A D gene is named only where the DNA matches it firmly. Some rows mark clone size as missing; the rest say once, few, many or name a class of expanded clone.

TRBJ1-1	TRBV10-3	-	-	TGTGCCATCAATGAGGGACCTTTGGACACTGAAGCTTTCTTT	CAINEGPLDTEAFF
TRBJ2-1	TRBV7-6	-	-	TGTGCCAGCAGCAAGGGGAGCTCCTACAATGAGCAGTTCTTC	CASSKGSSYNEQFF
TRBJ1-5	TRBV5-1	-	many	TGCGCCAGCAGCTTGGAGGGGAGCAATCAGCCCCAGCATTTT	CASSLEGSNQPQHF
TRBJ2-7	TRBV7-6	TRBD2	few	TGTGCCAGCAGCCCGGGACTAGCGGGAGGAGGAACCTACGAGCAGTACTTC	CASSPGLAGGGTYEQYF
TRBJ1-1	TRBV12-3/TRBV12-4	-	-	TGTGCCAGCAGTCACGACAGGTACAGAGCTTTCTTT	CASSHDRYRAFF
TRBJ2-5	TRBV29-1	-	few	TGCAGCTCAACAGGGTGGGGAGAGACCCAGTACTTC	CSSTGWGETQYF
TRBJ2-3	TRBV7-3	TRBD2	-	TGTGCCAGCAGCGCAGCTAGCGGGAGCTGGGATACGCAGTATTTT	CASSAASGSWDTQYF
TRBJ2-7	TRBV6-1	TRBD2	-	TGTGCCAGCTCACGCGGGGGGGGAGGCCTAAGCTCCTACGAGCAGTACTTC	CASSRGGGGLSSYEQYF
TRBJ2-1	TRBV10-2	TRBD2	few	TGCGCCAGCAGCACTAGCGGGAGGACGTATGAGCAGTTCTTC	CASSTSGRTYEQFF
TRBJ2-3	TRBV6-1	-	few	TGTGCCAGCAGGGCGCCAGGGGTCATCACAGATACGCAGTATTTT	CASRAPGVITDTQYF
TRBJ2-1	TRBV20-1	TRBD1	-	TGCAGTGCTAGAGTGGGCCGGACAGGGGGGTCCTACAATGAGCAGTTCTTC	CSARVGRTGGSYNEQFF
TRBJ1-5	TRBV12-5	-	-	TGTGCTAGTGCTAAGACAGGAAGCAATCAGCCCCAGCATTTT	CASAKTGSNQPQHF
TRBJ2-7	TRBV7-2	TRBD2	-	TGTGCCAGCAGATTAGGGGCTAGCGGGGACCACGAGCAGTACTTC	CASRLGASGDHEQYF
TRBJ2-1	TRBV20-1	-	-	TGCAGTGCTAGGTTTTTCGGACAGGGAACTAGCGGAGCCTACAATGAGCAGTTCTTC	CSARFFGQGTSGAYNEQFF
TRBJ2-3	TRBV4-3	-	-	TGCGCCAGCAGCCAAGAACCCGGGGTTGGGTCGCCAGATACGCAGTATTTT	CASSQEPGVGSPDTQYF